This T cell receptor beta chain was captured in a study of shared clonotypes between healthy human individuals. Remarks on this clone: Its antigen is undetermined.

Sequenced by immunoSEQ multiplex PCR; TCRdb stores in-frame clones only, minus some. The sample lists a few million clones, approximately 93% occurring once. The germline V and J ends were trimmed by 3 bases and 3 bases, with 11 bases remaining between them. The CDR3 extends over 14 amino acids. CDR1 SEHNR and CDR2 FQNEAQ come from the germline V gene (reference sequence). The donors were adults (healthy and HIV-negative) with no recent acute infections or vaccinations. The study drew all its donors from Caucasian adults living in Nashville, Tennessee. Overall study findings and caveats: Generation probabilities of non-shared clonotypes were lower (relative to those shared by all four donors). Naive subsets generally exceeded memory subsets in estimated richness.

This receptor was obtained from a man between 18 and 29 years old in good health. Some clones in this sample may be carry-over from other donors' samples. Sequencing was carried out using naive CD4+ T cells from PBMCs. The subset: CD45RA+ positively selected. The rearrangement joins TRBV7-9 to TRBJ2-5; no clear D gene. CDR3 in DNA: TGTGCCAGCAGCTTTACCGGACGGGAAGAGACCCAGTACTTC. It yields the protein CASSFTGREETQYF. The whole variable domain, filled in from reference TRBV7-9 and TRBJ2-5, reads DTGVSQNPRHKITKRGQNVTFRCDPISEHNRLYWYRQTLGQGPEFLTYFQNEAQLEKSRLLSDRFSAERPKGSFSTLEIQRTEQGDSAMYLCASSFTGREETQYFGPGTRLLVL.